Below, one TCR beta chain is given with its context. The antigen is unknown. The sample originates from a study of T cell responses to AZD1222 COVID-19 vaccine. Study results and caveats: A reported finding is that nearly half of spike-specific TCRs target unmutated variant regions.

Sequencing used immunoSEQ multiplex PCR; TCRdb keeps in-frame clones, though not all of them. The sample lists fewer than 35,000 clones, 91% occurring once. The CDR3 is 13 residues long. The V gene lost 5 bases and the J gene lost 5 bases, with 12 bases spanning the gap. The germline V gene has CDR1 SNHLY and CDR2 FYNNEI. The sequence was obtained from an adult in good health. The source was peripheral blood, collected on day 0 of AZD1222 vaccination. The gene calls are TRBV2 and TRBJ1-1; D is unresolved. This CDR3 reads CASSQSSGTEAFF. The CDR3 nucleotides are TGTGCCAGCAGTCAGTCGTCGGGGACTGAAGCTTTCTTT.